Sequencing of this T cell receptor (beta chain) was carried out in a study of tumor and adjacent non-tumor tissue in lung cancer. RNA was extracted from bulk tissue without any cell sorting. A modified ARM-PCR protocol with three rounds of nested PCR amplified TCRbeta. TCRdb processed the multiplex PCR reads anew with MiXCR; each CDR3 protein has one entry. The sample carries 220,000 or so distinct CDR3 sequences, approximately 74% recorded once. V lost 6 bases, J lost 12 bases, and 20 bases lay in between. The CDR3 is made up of 13 amino acids. The V gene's germline CDR1 is SGHNT and CDR2 YENEEA. The sequenced sample consisted of lung tumor tissue. This receptor was taken from a man in his 60s with non-small cell lung cancer. The V gene is TRBV11-3, the J gene TRBJ1-1; D not resolved. CDR3 amino acids: CASRSGSIPRTFF. CDR3 nucleotide sequence: TGTGCCAGCAGATCAGGCTCGATCCCTCGGACTTTCTTT.